The sequence of this T cell receptor beta chain was determined in a study of T cell repertoires in cytomegalovirus infection. Study as a whole: CMV infection together with matching HLA type was indicated by public TCR beta signatures.

TCRdb recomputed calls from the reads with MiXCR, one row per CDR3 protein. The table includes roughly 760,000 distinct CDR3 sequences, 35% detected once. Of note for this clonotype: Its antigen is currently unknown.

General study points: Predominance within the ex vivo response was attributable to HLA-C-restricted CMV-specific TCR beta clonotypes. Cumulative frequency (of public TCR beta family members) identified carriers of CMV plus the relevant HLA.

Germline assignment: CDR1 MGHRA and CDR2 YSYEKL. The CDR3 is 17 amino acids. Unmatched junction bases numbered 8, after V lost 0 bases and J lost 2 bases. V usage is TRBV4-1 and J usage is TRBJ2-3; 7 nucleotides match TRBD2. The origin of this receptor is a human donor in good health (CMV status not recorded). Some clones in this sample may be carry-over from other donors' samples. Sequenced: PBMCs. This CDR3 reads CASSQDDWTRYTDTQYF. CDR3 coding DNA: TGCGCCAGCAGCCAAGATGACTGGACTAGATACACAGATACGCAGTATTTT.